The T cell receptor beta chain under discussion was sequenced for a study of Ad26.COV2.S vaccination and SARS-CoV-2 variants. With respect to this clone: The sample holds other DNA sequences that translate to the same CDR3.

The CDR3 runs to 13 residues. Trimming at V came to 5 bases and at J to 5 bases, leaving 5 bases not matched to a gene. CDR1 is SGHTA, CDR2 FQGTGA, per germline. Regarding treatment: around 19 received Ad26.COV2.S at low or high dose, single or two shots; several received placebo; per-sample allocation not given. Samples came from day 63 after the first vaccine or placebo injection. The data were produced by immunoSEQ multiplex PCR, yet TCRdb's version contains in-frame clones alone and is incomplete. The repertoire consists of some 500,000 clones, with roughly 89% occurring once and the leading ten covering approximately 2.5%.

The chain joins TRBV7-3 to TRBJ1-2; 7 bases map to TRBD1. The source of this sequence is a person aged 18-60 years who received the Ad26.COV2.S COVID-19 vaccine or a placebo. The sequencing used peripheral blood, collected in a trial of Ad26.COV2.S vaccine versus placebo. CDR3 amino acids: CASSLTGTYGYTF. CDR3 sequence (DNA): TGTGCCAGCAGCCTGACAGGGACATATGGCTACACCTTC.